These 21 T cell receptor beta chains share one sample of origin, sequenced in a study of OX40 agonist ivuxolimab in advanced cancers. TCRdb's copy holds only in-frame clones and misses some; the assay was immunoSEQ multiplex PCR. The sample includes 100,000 or so clones, around 95% seen only once; the top ten take approximately 2%. Sequenced material: CD4+ or CD8+ T cells sorted from blood, taken in a trial of the OX40 agonist ivuxolimab. The receptors come from an adult with an advanced solid tumor such as melanoma, head and neck, liver or kidney cancer.

The rearrangement uses TRBV7-8 and TRBJ1-5, with 12 bases lining up with TRBD1. The V segment lost 2 bases and the J segment 7 bases; nucleotides outside the gene matches: 6. The CDR3 covers 16 residues. In germline, CDR1 is SGHVS, CDR2 FQNEAQ. The CDR3 reads CASSLWDRGQGQPQHF. Written as DNA, the CDR3 is TGTGCCAGCAGCTTATGGGACAGGGGGCAAGGGCAGCCCCAGCATTTT. The whole variable domain, remainder taken from reference TRBV7-8 and TRBJ1-5, is GAGVSQSPRYKVAKRGQDVALRCDPISGHVSLFWYQQALGQGPEFLTYFQNEAQLDKSGLPSDRFFAERPEGSVSTLKIQRTQQEDSAVYLCASSLWDRGQGQPQHFGDGTRLSIL.

This sequence joins TRBV4-3 and TRBJ2-7, with no clear D. CDR1 LGHNA and CDR2 YSLEER come from the germline V gene. V lost 0 bases, J lost 0 bases, and 12 bases lay in between. The CDR3 contains 16 residues. The CDR3 loop is CASSQDLTTSSYEQYF. CDR3 DNA sequence: TGCGCCAGCAGCCAAGATCTTACAACCAGCTCCTACGAGCAGTACTTC.

The chain joins TRBV5-6 to TRBJ2-3; the D gene is possibly TRBD2 (6 bases). Trimming removed 0 bases at V and 1 base at J, with 9 bases between. This CDR3 has 15 residues. Germline V gene data show CDR1 as SGHDT and CDR2 as YYEEEE. CDR3 amino acids: CASSLGSSGTDTQYF. The DNA of the CDR3 is TGTGCCAGCAGCTTGGGTTCTAGCGGCACAGATACGCAGTATTTT. Drawing the rest from reference TRBV5-6 and TRBJ2-3, the complete variable domain is DAGVTQSPTHLIKTRGQQVTLRCSPKSGHDTVSWYQQALGQGPQFIFQYYEEEERQRGNFPDRFSGHQFPNYSSELNVNALLLGDSALYLCASSLGSSGTDTQYFGPGTRLTVL.

This clone showed up just once. The rearrangement links TRBV5-5 to TRBJ1-2, with TRBD1 as a possible D gene (6 bases). V was clipped by 3 bases and J by 4 bases, with 16 bases between them. CDR1 SGHKS and CDR2 YYEKEE come from the germline V gene (reference sequence). The length of the CDR3 is 15 residues. As DNA, the CDR3 is TGTGCCAGCAGCTCCAGGGGCCTCACCACCTATGGCTACACCTTC. The encoded protein is CASSSRGLTTYGYTF.

V usage is TRBV25-1 and J usage is TRBJ2-7, with TRBD2 matching 8 bases. V was pared by 6 bases and J by 3 bases, with 13 bases of the junction left unmatched. The CDR3 sequence is 16 residues long. Germline CDR1 MGHDK, CDR2 SYGVNS. The CDR3 region has the DNA TGTGCCAGCAGCACCCTTGAAGCGGGAGAGTTCTACGAGCAGTACTTC. Amino acid sequence: CASSTLEAGEFYEQYF.

This chain connects TRBV6-1 to TRBJ1-3; D is unresolved. CDR3 size: 15 residues. Trimming pared 7 bases from V and 0 bases from J, leaving 13 bases between. Germline V gives CDR1 MNHNS, CDR2 SASEGT. CDR3 DNA: TGTGCCAGCATCAGTCTCGGATTCTCTGGAAACACCATATATTTT. Protein: CASISLGFSGNTIYF.

The rearrangement joins TRBV14 to TRBJ2-3; 11 bases map to TRBD2. The germline gives CDR1 SGHDN, CDR2 FVKESK. V shed 2 bases, J shed 4 bases, and the junction held 5 bases outside the gene matches. The CDR3 has 16 amino acids. The CDR3 loop is CASSQSQLAGADTQYF. The CDR3 nucleotides are TGTGCCAGCAGCCAAAGCCAACTAGCGGGAGCAGATACGCAGTATTTT. Filled out from reference TRBV14 and TRBJ2-3, the complete variable domain reads EAGVTQFPSHSVIEKGQTVTLRCDPISGHDNLYWYRRVMGKEIKFLLHFVKESKQDESGMPNNRFLAERTGGTYSTLKVQPAELEDSGVYFCASSQSQLAGADTQYFGPGTRLTVL.

This clone was seen only once. V gene TRBV21-1 combines with J gene TRBJ2-3; the table assigns TRBD2, which was not confirmed against the DNA. TRBV21-1 has pseudogene status. CDR3 size: 18 residues. CDR3 region: CASSKDCPSGSSTDTQYF. Here the CDR3 DNA reads TGTGCCAGCAGCAAAGATTGTCCTAGCGGGTCTAGCACAGATACGCAGTATTTT.

The chain's CDR3 is CASSLVAGGHYNEQFF. CDR3 bases: TGCGCCAGCAGCTTGGTTGCGGGAGGGCACTACAATGAGCAGTTCTTC. V and J are TRBV5-1 and TRBJ2-1, with 9 bases lining up with TRBD2. Losses at the gene ends were 0 bases for V and 3 bases for J; bases not matched to a gene: 4. The CDR3 loop spans 16 amino acids. Germline loops: CDR1 SGHRS, CDR2 YFSETQ.

A remark on this clone: Since no conserved phenylalanine or tryptophan closes the CDR3, a read error is the likely cause. The limits of the CDR3 on the DNA are not certain, so only TCRdb's listed CDR3 is given. The chain carries TRBV6-5 and TRBJ1-1; the table names TRBD1, a call not compared with the DNA. A total of 15 residues make up the CDR3, ends included. Germline V lookup: CDR1 MNHEY, CDR2 SVGAGI. This chain's CDR3 is CASSPYGTGGDLIWG.

The chain has TRBV4-1 and TRBJ2-3; D is unclear. There are 13 residues in the CDR3. V was trimmed by 0 bases and J by 3 bases, leaving 4 bases between them. Germline CDR1 and CDR2: MGHRA and YSYEKL. CDR3 protein: CASSQEGTDTQYF. For the CDR3, the DNA is TGCGCCAGCAGCCAAGAAGGGACAGATACGCAGTATTTT.

The rearrangement uses TRBV11-2 and TRBJ2-7, with no clear D. This CDR3 is 12 amino acids long. V was shortened by 1 base and J by 5 bases, with 6 bases between the two germline ends. The germline CDR1 and CDR2 sequences are SGHAT and FQNNGV. In DNA, the CDR3 is TGTGCCAGCAGCTTAGGTCAGAACGAGCAGTACTTC. Residues: CASSLGQNEQYF.

The rearrangement joins TRBV7-9 to TRBJ2-5, with D perhaps TRBD1 or TRBD2 (5 bases each). V gave up 0 bases and J gave up 5 bases, with 16 bases separating them. Germline-derived CDR1 and CDR2 are SEHNR and FQNEAQ (reference sequence). The CDR3 covers 16 residues. CDR3 nucleotide sequence: TGTGCCAGCAGCTTAGCCCCTGGGGGAGTCGAGGAGACCCAGTACTTC. It specifies CASSLAPGGVEETQYF.

V is TRBV2 and J is TRBJ2-7; TRBD2 aligns across 11 bases. The J segment lost 8 bases and the V segment lost 6 bases, leaving 6 bases of the junction unmatched. The germline CDR1 and CDR2 sequences are SNHLY and FYNNEI. The CDR3 runs to 13 residues. CDR3 sequence (DNA): TGTGCCAGCAGCGAGGGGACTAGCGGTAAGCAGTACTTC. Residues: CASSEGTSGKQYF.

This clone was observed once. The CDR3 loop reads CASCGNSYNEQFF. The CDR3 bases are TGTGCCAGCTGCGGGAACTCCTACAATGAGCAGTTCTTC. V gene TRBV28 combines with J gene TRBJ2-1; perhaps TRBD2 as D (6 bases). This CDR3 has 13 amino acids. Between the trimmed V and J ends, which lost 8 bases and 0 bases, there was a span of 8 bases. The germline V gene has CDR1 MDHEN and CDR2 SYDVKM.

V usage is TRBV5-4 and J usage is TRBJ2-7; 8 bases line up with TRBD2. CDR3 size: 15 residues. V shed 1 base, J shed 4 bases, and the junction held 7 bases outside the gene matches. Germline assignment: CDR1 SGHNT and CDR2 YYREEE (reference sequence). In DNA form, the CDR3 reads TGTGCCAGCAGCTTGATGACTAGCGAGACTTACGAGCAGTACTTC. This translates into CASSLMTSETYEQYF.

The J gene is TRBJ2-3, the V gene TRBV9; the D gene is possibly TRBD1 (6 bases). Deletions cut 3 bases from V and 5 bases from J, with 13 bases between. The CDR3 length is 14 residues. From germline, CDR1 is SGDLS and CDR2 YYNGEE. CDR3 loop: CASSEGVVEDTQYF. The CDR3 nucleotides are TGTGCCAGCAGCGAGGGGGTAGTTGAAGATACGCAGTATTTT. Supplemented by reference TRBV9 and TRBJ2-3, the full variable domain reads DSGVTQTPKHLITATGQRVTLRCSPRSGDLSVYWYQQSLDQGLQFLIQYYNGEERAKGNILERFSAQQFPDLHSELNLSSLELGDSALYFCASSEGVVEDTQYFGPGTRLTVL.

The chain has TRBV5-1 and TRBJ1-2; 10 nucleotides line up with TRBD1. The CDR3 is 16 residues long. J lost 5 bases, V lost 3 bases, and 10 bases had no gene match. Germline V CDR1 and CDR2: SGHRS, YFSETQ. The DNA of the CDR3 is TGCGCCAGCAGCTCGGGGACAGGGGATTTCGAGTATGGCTACACCTTC. It encodes CASSSGTGDFEYGYTF.

The rearrangement uses TRBV28 and TRBJ1-6, with D tentatively TRBD1 (5 bases). V dropped 2 bases and J dropped 11 bases, with 13 bases sitting between them. Germline CDR1 reads MDHEN; CDR2 reads SYDVKM. CDR3 size: 14 residues. As DNA, the CDR3 is TGTGCCAGCAGTTTAAAGGTCTCGGGGGCACCCCTCCACTTT. As protein: CASSLKVSGAPLHF. Full variable domain (rest looked up from reference TRBV28 and TRBJ1-6): DVKVTQSSRYLVKRTGEKVFLECVQDMDHENMFWYRQDPGLGLRLIYFSYDVKMKEKGDIPEGYSVSREKKERFSLILESASTNQTSMYLCASSLKVSGAPLHFGNGTRLTVT.

This sequence joins TRBV27 and TRBJ2-3, with D possibly being TRBD1 (6 bases). The CDR3 is made up of 15 amino acids. Germline V gives CDR1 MNHEY, CDR2 SMNVEV (reference sequence). Trimming shortened V by 6 bases and J by 1 base, and 14 bases separated the two germline ends. The chain's CDR3 is CASSRGGFGTDTQYF. The DNA of the CDR3 is TGTGCCAGCAGCAGAGGGGGATTTGGCACAGATACGCAGTATTTT.

The rearrangement uses TRBV9 and TRBJ1-2, with D unclear. From germline, CDR1 is SGDLS and CDR2 YYNGEE. Trimming pared 2 bases from V and 3 bases from J, leaving 8 bases between. This CDR3 spans 13 amino acids. CDR3 DNA: TGTGCCAGCAGCGTGAGCTTTGACTATGGCTACACCTTC. Its translation is CASSVSFDYGYTF.